This TCR beta chain was identified in a study of response to subunit inactivated influenza vaccine. Whole-study findings and limits: It was suggested by the authors that few new T cells are recruited by each seasonal influenza vaccination.

The germline V gene has CDR1 DFQATT and CDR2 SNEGSKA (reference sequence). CDR3 length: 14 residues. Trimming took 5 bases from V and 5 from J; bases not matched to a gene: 10. A word on this clonotype: Its antigen is not known.

TCRdb re-analysed the RT-PCR reads in MiXCR, keeping a single row per CDR3 protein. The sample has hundreds of thousands of distinct CDR3 sequences, around 15% seen once. The rearrangement joins TRBV20-1 to TRBJ1-1; the match to TRBD1 covers 8 bases. This receptor was taken from a man aged 45 to 65 who received an inactivated influenza vaccine. This sample comprised PBMCs from blood, obtained 14 to 15 days before vaccination. DNA for the CDR3: TGCAGTGCTCAACCCAGGGGGCCGAGGACTGAAGCTTTCTTT. It yields the protein CSAQPRGPRTEAFF.